This entry lists 12 T cell receptor beta chains sequenced from one sample in a study of response to subunit inactivated influenza vaccine (dated by TCRdb to 2016 to 2019). The protocol used for the library was RT-PCR. Sequencing was carried out with an Illumina HiSeq 2500. The public reads were quality trimmed at Q25 with fastp and then assembled into clones with MiXCR by TCRdb, keeping productive beta chains. Records with the same CDR3 protein are collapsed into one entry carrying the most frequent genes and DNA. Counted in this sample were some 640,000 distinct CDR3 sequences; approximately 15% of them appeared once. Around 6.5% of the sample comes from the top ten. The specimen comprised PBMCs from blood, sampled approximately 15 days before vaccination. The source of these receptors is a man aged 50 or older who received an inactivated influenza vaccine. Donor details come from another sample of the same person, matched by shared clones.

The chain joins TRBV6-1 to TRBJ2-3; 11 nucleotides align to TRBD2. The trim removed 6 bases at V and 5 bases at J, leaving 13 bases unmatched. The CDR3 contains 17 residues. CDR1 and CDR2 (germline): MNHNS, SASEGT. CDR3: CASSRRLAGSSGDTQYF. The CDR3 DNA sequence: TGTGCCAGCAGCCGCCGACTAGCGGGATCATCAGGAGATACGCAGTATTTT.

J is TRBJ1-2 and V is TRBV29-1, with TRBD1 identical over 12 bases. Trimming took 3 bases from V and 7 from J; bases not matched to a gene: 9. The length of the CDR3 is 15 residues. Looked up from germline, CDR1 is SQVTM and CDR2 is ANQGSEA. CDR3 sequence reads: CSVDRGTGGASGYTF. The DNA for the CDR3 is TGCAGCGTTGACAGGGGGACAGGGGGCGCTTCTGGCTACACCTTC.

The chain links TRBV6-2 or TRBV6-3 to TRBJ2-7; D is uncertain. The CDR3 is 13 residues long. The V gene's germline CDR1 is MNHEY and CDR2 SVGEGT. CDR3 residues: CASEGPPKDEQYF. The CDR3 DNA sequence: TGTGCGAGCGAAGGCCCCCCAAAGGACGAGCAGTACTTC.

V and J are TRBV20-1 and TRBJ2-1; a possible D gene is TRBD2 (5 bases). V shed 3 bases and J shed 7 bases, with 7 bases lying between them. In germline, CDR1 is DFQATT, CDR2 SNEGSKA (reference sequence). The CDR3 covers 11 residues. The CDR3, as DNA: TGCAGTGCTAGCCTAGCAAATGAGCAGTTCTTC. Its protein is CSASLANEQFF.

This clonotype was found many times. The rearrangement joins TRBV12-3 or TRBV12-4 to TRBJ2-5; 7 nucleotides align to TRBD1. The CDR3 sequence is 13 residues long. V was pared by 7 bases and J by 5 bases, with 7 bases of the junction left unmatched. CDR3 region: CASTRQGKETQYF. The CDR3 DNA follows: TGTGCCAGCACCCGACAGGGAAAGGAGACCCAGTACTTC.

V is TRBV7-9 and J is TRBJ2-6; a weak D match, TRBD1 (6 bases). Germline V lookup: CDR1 SEHNR, CDR2 FQNEAQ (reference sequence). The CDR3 has 15 amino acids. Trimming cost V 4 bases and J 5 bases, with 12 bases left between them. CDR3: CASSYDRFWANVLTF. Written as DNA, the CDR3 is TGTGCCAGCAGCTATGACAGGTTCTGGGCCAACGTCCTGACTTTC.

The chain carries TRBV9 and TRBJ1-2; 8 bases are shared with TRBD1. Losses at the gene ends were 3 bases for V and 3 bases for J; bases not matched to a gene: 10. Germline V gene sequence: CDR1 SGDLS, CDR2 YYNGEE. This CDR3 contains 16 residues. CDR3 sequence reads: CASSGAGVDRDYGYTF. The CDR3 DNA follows: TGTGCCAGCAGCGGTGCGGGTGTGGACAGGGACTATGGCTACACCTTC.

This clonotype was counted between two and nine times. The chain carries TRBV28 and TRBJ2-7; 9 bases align to TRBD1. The CDR3 spans 13 residues. The V gene's germline CDR1 is MDHEN and CDR2 SYDVKM. The V gene end was trimmed by 4 bases and the J gene end by 7 bases; junction bases not matched to a gene: 5. The CDR3 region has the DNA TGTGCCAGCAGTTCCTACAGGGGGCTTGAGCAGTACTTC. Protein: CASSSYRGLEQYF.

The chain carries TRBV6-5 and TRBJ2-7, with D possibly being TRBD1 or TRBD2 (5 bases each). Germline V gives CDR1 MNHEY, CDR2 SVGAGI. The V gene lost 2 bases and the J gene lost 3 bases, with 14 bases spanning the gap. The CDR3 sequence is 15 residues long. The CDR3 sequence is CASSYGGANYYEQYF. In DNA, the CDR3 is TGTGCCAGCAGTTACGGGGGAGCCAACTACTACGAGCAGTACTTC.

This clonotype appeared a few times. The J gene is TRBJ1-1, the V gene TRBV28; the match to TRBD1 covers 9 bases. CDR3 size: 16 residues. The germline V gene encodes CDR1 MDHEN and CDR2 SYDVKM. The V gene end was trimmed by 2 bases and the J gene end by 5 bases; junction bases not matched to a gene: 9. CDR3 in amino acids: CASSLRQGVGSTEAFF. The CDR3 region has the DNA TGTGCCAGCAGTTTACGACAGGGGGTAGGGAGTACTGAAGCTTTCTTT.

This clonotype came up a few times. The rearrangement joins TRBV20-1 to TRBJ1-1; weak D call: TRBD1 (6 bases). Germline V gene data show CDR1 as DFQATT and CDR2 as SNEGSKA (reference sequence). Trimming cost V 4 bases and J 6 bases, with 12 bases left between them. There are 12 residues in the CDR3. The CDR3 DNA reads as TGCAGTGCTACGACAGGAAAATCTGAAGCTTTCTTT. It yields the protein CSATTGKSEAFF.

The chain joins TRBV6-2 or TRBV6-3 to TRBJ2-7; 7 bases are shared with TRBD1. Germline lookup yields CDR1 MNHEY and CDR2 SVGEGT. The CDR3 contains 15 residues. V lost 6 bases, J lost 1 base, and 9 bases stayed unmatched. CDR3 coding DNA: TGTGCCAGCAGCGGACAGGTACCAATTTCCTACGAGCAGTACTTC. Translating it yields CASSGQVPISYEQYF.